The clone carrying this TCR beta chain has just a few counts. The target antigen is unknown. The sample belongs to a study of T-cell memory formation after mild COVID-19. The study's findings and limits: In pre-infection memory, a portion of responding clones appeared, which suggested that cross-reactive memory joined.

TCRdb processed the 5' RACE reads anew with MiXCR; each CDR3 protein has one entry. Among about 540,000 distinct CDR3 sequences listed, roughly 20% were seen once. The sequence was collected from an adult woman who had mild COVID-19 (a few samples of this study predate the infection). Cell type and time point are not known. Sequences were obtained from PBMCs or a T cell subset sorted from them (not recorded which).

This chain's CDR3 is CASSQSGLAGAGELFF. DNA of the CDR3: TGTGCCAGCAGCCAGTCTGGACTAGCGGGAGCCGGGGAGCTGTTTTTT. This chain links TRBV7-2 with TRBJ2-2, with 13 bases matching TRBD2. The CDR3 length is 16 residues. Trimming took 5 bases from V and 6 from J; bases not matched to a gene: 6. Per the germline V gene, CDR1 is SGHTA and CDR2 is FQGNSA.